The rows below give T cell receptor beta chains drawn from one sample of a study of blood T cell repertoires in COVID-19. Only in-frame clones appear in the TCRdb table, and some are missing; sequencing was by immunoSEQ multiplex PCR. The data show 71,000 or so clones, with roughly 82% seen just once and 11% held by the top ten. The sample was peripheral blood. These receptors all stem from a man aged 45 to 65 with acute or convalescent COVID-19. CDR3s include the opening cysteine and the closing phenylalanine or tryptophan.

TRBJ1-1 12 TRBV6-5 CASVDRTTEAFF
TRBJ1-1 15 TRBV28 CASSLEGGMNTEAFF
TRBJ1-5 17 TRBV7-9 CASSLVSGPYSNQPQHF
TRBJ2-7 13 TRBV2 CASTETSSYEQYF
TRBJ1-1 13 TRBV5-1 CASSPPSFTEAFF
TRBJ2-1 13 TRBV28 CASSLPGIDEQFF
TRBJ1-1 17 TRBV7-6 CASSLRMSGDANTEAFF
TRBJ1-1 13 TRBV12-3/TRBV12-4 CASSLGANTEAFF
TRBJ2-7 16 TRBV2 CASRKSGSGPSYEQYF
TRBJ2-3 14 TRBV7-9 CASSLTAGSFTQYF
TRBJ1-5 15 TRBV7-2 CASSLLQGGNQPQHF
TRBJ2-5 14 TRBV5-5 CASSSSLGRKTQYF
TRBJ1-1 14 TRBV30 CAWSRLTGGTEAFF
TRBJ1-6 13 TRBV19 CASLRSYNSPLHF
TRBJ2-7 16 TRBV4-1 CASSQSAGTGGYEQYF
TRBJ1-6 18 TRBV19 CASSMGLLGTLHNSPLHF
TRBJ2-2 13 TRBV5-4 CASSLGGTGELFF
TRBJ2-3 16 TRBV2 CASRAGLAGGTDTQYF
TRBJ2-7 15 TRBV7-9 CASSSRDSSSYEQYF
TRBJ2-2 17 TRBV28 CASSLSSGTGGSGELFF
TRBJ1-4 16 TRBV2 CASSLSGGAKGEKLFF
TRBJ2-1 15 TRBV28 CASSLPLTGNNEQFF
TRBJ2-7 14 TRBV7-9 CASSSREARWEQYF
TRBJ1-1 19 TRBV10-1 CASRDRGAVGGWMNTEAFF
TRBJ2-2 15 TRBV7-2 CASSISGTDTGELFF
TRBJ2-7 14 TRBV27 CASSFGHLSYEQYF
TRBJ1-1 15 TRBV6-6 CASRLRQELNTEAFF
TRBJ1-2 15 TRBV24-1 CATSDAGTTNYGYTF
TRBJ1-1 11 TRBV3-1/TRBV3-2 CASSQQRSAFF
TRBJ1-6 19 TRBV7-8 CASSLDARTGTGGHSPLHF
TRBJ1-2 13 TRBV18 CASSSDGTGGYTF
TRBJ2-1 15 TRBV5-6 CASSLDQTGFNEQFF
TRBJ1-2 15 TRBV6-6 CASSYSREGLVGYTF
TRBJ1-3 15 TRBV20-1 CSASGGGLSGNTIYF
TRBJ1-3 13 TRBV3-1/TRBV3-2 CASSPVIGNTIYF
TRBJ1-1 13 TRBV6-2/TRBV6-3 CASSPLQDTEAFF
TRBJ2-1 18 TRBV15 CATSSLESPGQESHEQFF
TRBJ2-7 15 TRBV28 CASRQGGPGGYEQYF
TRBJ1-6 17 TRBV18 CASSQNTRQGSGSPLHF
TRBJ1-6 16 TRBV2 CASSAAMTGSHSPLHF
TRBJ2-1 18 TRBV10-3 CAISHGTSGGSSYNEQFF
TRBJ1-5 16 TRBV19 CASSKGQKGGNQPQHF
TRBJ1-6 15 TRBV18 CASSPEGAGRSPLHF
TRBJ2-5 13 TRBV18 CASSPHNNGAQYF
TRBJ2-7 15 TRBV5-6 CASSLMTAGRYEQYF
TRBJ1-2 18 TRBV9 CASSVGRGSRELGYGYTF
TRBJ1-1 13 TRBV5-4 CASSLGGHTEAFF
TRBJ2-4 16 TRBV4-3 CASSHAIGGSLNIQYF
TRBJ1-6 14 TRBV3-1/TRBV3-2 CASSRGDSNSPLHF
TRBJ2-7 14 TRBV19 CASSISGASYEQYF
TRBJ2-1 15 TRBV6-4 CASSDSYGGFDEQFF